This is a list of T cell receptor beta chains from one sample in a study of neurological immune-mediated disorders. Using its own MiXCR run on the 5' RACE reads, TCRdb lists one record per CDR3 protein. The sample consists of approximately 30,000 distinct CDR3 sequences, approximately 6% of them appearing once. Sequenced: CD4+ T cells from blood. Receptor source: a woman aged 45-65 years in good health. Both conserved end residues are part of each CDR3. The D gene is left open where the match is weak. A clone size is listed for some rows: how often the clone was seen (once, few, many), or a class if it is expanded.

j_call v_call clone_size d_call cdr3_aa cdr3_nt
TRBJ1-4 TRBV6-5 many TRBD1 CASRYRGTNEKLFF TGTGCCAGCAGGTACAGGGGGACTAATGAAAAACTGTTTTTT
TRBJ2-7 TRBV19 few TRBD1 CASDSGQGPLPQYF TGTGCCAGCGACTCGGGACAGGGCCCCTTACCGCAGTACTTC
TRBJ2-7 TRBV7-2 medium-sized NA CASSLRFGSGNPNSYEQYF TGTGCCAGCAGCTTACGATTTGGTAGCGGAAATCCCAACTCCTACGAGCAGTACTTC
TRBJ2-7 TRBV3-1 NA TRBD2 CASSRYLLAVPSEQYF TGTGCCAGCAGCCGATACCTACTAGCGGTCCCCTCCGAGCAGTACTTC
TRBJ1-2 TRBV5-1 many NA CASSLGHNYGYTF TGCGCCAGCAGCTTGGGACACAACTATGGCTACACCTTC
TRBJ2-7 TRBV9 NA TRBD1 CASSLGQGLYEQYF TGTGCCAGCAGCTTGGGACAGGGCCTCTACGAGCAGTACTTC
TRBJ1-3 TRBV20-1 many NA CSARDPWNTIYF TGCAGTGCTAGAGATCCTTGGAACACCATATATTTT
TRBJ2-1 TRBV29-1 NA NA CSVQGYNEQFF TGCAGCGTACAGGGTTACAATGAGCAGTTCTTC
TRBJ1-6 TRBV20-1 many NA CSARPGKGDNSPLHF TGCAGTGCTAGACCAGGAAAAGGTGATAATTCACCCCTCCACTTT
TRBJ2-3 TRBV5-5 medium-sized NA CASRQNPGRGGTDTQYF TGTGCCAGCAGACAGAACCCCGGTCGGGGCGGCACAGATACGCAGTATTTT
TRBJ2-7 TRBV3-1 many NA CASSHRGGADYEQYF TGTGCCAGCAGCCATAGGGGCGGTGCTGACTACGAGCAGTACTTC
TRBJ2-5 TRBV7-9 many NA CASSLWSSETQYF TGTGCCAGCAGCTTATGGAGTTCGGAGACCCAGTACTTC
TRBJ2-7 TRBV29-1 NA NA CSVGGDSKGYEQYF TGCAGCGTTGGAGGTGACAGCAAGGGCTACGAGCAGTACTTC
TRBJ1-5 TRBV30 few TRBD1 CAWKDRGLSNQPQHF TGTGCCTGGAAGGACAGGGGCCTTAGCAATCAGCCCCAGCATTTT
TRBJ1-6 TRBV7-2 medium-sized NA CASSLGLNSPLHF TGTGCCAGCAGCTTAGGTTTAAATTCACCCCTCCACTTT
TRBJ1-5 TRBV28 many NA CASSLGRGWGNQPQHF TGTGCCAGCAGTTTGGGCCGAGGGTGGGGCAATCAGCCCCAGCATTTT
TRBJ2-2 TRBV3-1 many NA CASSPSGGTNTGELFF TGTGCCAGCAGCCCGAGCGGCGGAACGAACACCGGGGAGCTGTTTTTT
TRBJ1-1 TRBV7-3 many NA CATRREMNTEAFF TGTGCAACGCGTCGGGAAATGAACACTGAAGCTTTCTTT
TRBJ1-1 TRBV28 many NA CASSSLKRGNTEAFF TGTGCCAGCAGTTCTCTAAAAAGGGGGAACACTGAAGCTTTCTTT
TRBJ2-4 TRBV5-1 many NA CASSFWTGNIQYF TGCGCCAGCAGCTTTTGGACGGGAAACATTCAGTACTTC
TRBJ2-7 TRBV14 many NA CASSHAYEQYF TGTGCCAGCAGCCATGCATACGAGCAGTACTTC
TRBJ2-1 TRBV7-6 many TRBD2 CASSLGARGGAQNEQFF TGTGCCAGCAGCTTAGGGGCCCGCGGGGGGGCCCAAAATGAGCAGTTCTTC
TRBJ2-3 TRBV11-2 few TRBD2 CASSIRAGDADTQYF TGTGCCAGCAGCATCAGAGCGGGGGACGCCGATACGCAGTATTTT
TRBJ2-7 TRBV7-9 many TRBD1 CASSLGQGGSEQYF TGTGCCAGCAGCCTCGGACAGGGTGGGAGCGAGCAGTACTTC
TRBJ2-7 TRBV12-3/TRBV12-4 many NA CASSFGRSYEQYF TGTGCCAGCAGTTTTGGCAGATCCTACGAGCAGTACTTC
TRBJ1-5 TRBV4-1 many NA CASSPQGQYSNQPQHF TGCGCCAGCAGCCCCCAGGGTCAATATAGCAATCAGCCCCAGCATTTT
TRBJ1-3 TRBV5-1 many TRBD1 CASSYDGGQGIGNTIYF TGCGCCAGCAGCTACGACGGGGGACAGGGGATTGGAAACACCATATATTTT
TRBJ1-1 TRBV12-3/TRBV12-4 many NA CASSKYTEAFF TGTGCCAGCAGCAAGTACACTGAAGCTTTCTTT
TRBJ1-6 TRBV15 many NA CATQSGNSPLHF TGTGCCACCCAGTCAGGCAATTCACCCCTCCACTTT
TRBJ2-7 TRBV20-1 many NA CSASGQSTYEQYF TGCAGTGCCAGCGGGCAGTCAACCTACGAGCAGTACTTC
TRBJ2-7 TRBV20-1 many NA CSARGPWGEQYF TGCAGTGCTAGAGGTCCATGGGGGGAGCAGTACTTC
TRBJ2-3 TRBV11-3 many NA CASSLRGGTDTQYF TGTGCCAGCAGCCTCAGGGGAGGCACAGATACGCAGTATTTT
TRBJ1-6 TRBV29-1 medium-sized NA CSVGVAENSPLHF TGCAGCGTTGGAGTGGCGGAGAATTCACCCCTCCACTTT
TRBJ2-2 TRBV7-3 many NA CASSLNGMGSGGELFF TGTGCCAGCAGCTTAAATGGAATGGGGTCGGGCGGGGAGCTGTTTTTT
TRBJ1-2 TRBV4-2 NA NA CASSQGNYGYTF TGTGCCAGCAGCCAGGGAAACTATGGCTACACCTTC
TRBJ2-4 TRBV20-1 many TRBD2 CSARAGGGSIQYF TGCAGTGCGAGAGCGGGAGGGGGGAGCATTCAGTACTTC
TRBJ2-7 TRBV7-2 NA TRBD1 CASSAGPGQTYEQYF TGTGCCAGCAGCGCCGGGCCGGGACAGACCTACGAGCAGTACTTC
TRBJ1-5 TRBV28 many TRBD1 CASSPGGTANQPQHF TGTGCCAGCAGTCCAGGGGGGACCGCGAATCAGCCCCAGCATTTT
TRBJ2-7 TRBV15 many NA CATSRLTGEQYF TGTGCCACCAGCAGACTTACGGGAGAGCAGTACTTC
TRBJ1-1 TRBV6-5 many TRBD1 CASRATGENTEAFF TGTGCCAGCAGGGCCACAGGGGAGAACACTGAAGCTTTCTTT
TRBJ2-1 TRBV4-1 many NA CASSQVDVVAYNEQFF TGCGCCAGCAGCCAAGTTGACGTGGTGGCCTACAATGAGCAGTTCTTC
TRBJ2-7 TRBV7-6 many NA CASSLDTYEQYF TGTGCCAGCAGCCTAGATACCTACGAGCAGTACTTC
TRBJ2-5 TRBV20-1 NA NA CSASTPQETQYF TGCAGTGCTAGTACTCCCCAAGAGACCCAGTACTTC
TRBJ1-1 TRBV12-3/TRBV12-4 many NA CASSPQANTEAFF TGTGCCAGCAGCCCACAGGCGAACACTGAAGCTTTCTTT
TRBJ1-3 TRBV20-1 many TRBD1 CSALGQLSGNTIYF TGCAGTGCCCTGGGACAGCTCTCTGGAAACACCATATATTTT
TRBJ1-5 TRBV28 many NA CASSRDGLVQPQHF TGTGCCAGCAGTCGGGACGGTTTGGTTCAGCCCCAGCATTTT
TRBJ2-5 TRBV5-6 many TRBD2 CASSRTSGGQETQYF TGTGCCAGCAGCCGTACTAGCGGGGGACAAGAGACCCAGTACTTC
TRBJ2-2 TRBV5-1 many NA CASSFVRSGELFF TGCGCCAGCAGCTTCGTTCGGTCCGGGGAGCTGTTTTTT